These T cell receptor beta chains were read from a single sample in a study. TCRdb fed the 5' RACE reads into MiXCR, producing one record per CDR3 protein. Among tens of thousands of distinct CDR3 sequences listed, more than 25% were seen once. Sequenced sample: tumor-infiltrating naive CD4+ T cells sorted from the breast tumor. The source of these receptors is a female donor with breast cancer. Each CDR3 is given with its conserved first and last residue. The order of the fields is clone size, J gene, D gene, V gene, CDR3 protein, CDR3 DNA. The D gene is left open where the match is weak. Where a row states a size, it is once, few, many or the class of an expanded clone; other rows omit it.

>many|TRBJ2-1|NA|TRBV20-1
CSARDQRATRNNEQFF
TGCAGTGCTAGAGATCAGCGGGCCACTAGGAACAATGAGCAGTTCTTC
>many|TRBJ1-5|NA|TRBV15
CATSRGGPRNQPQHF
TGTGCCACCAGCAGAGGGGGGCCGCGCAATCAGCCCCAGCATTTT
>many|TRBJ1-4|TRBD1|TRBV6-5
CASSYGTGRYEKLFF
TGTGCCAGCAGTTACGGGACAGGGCGGTATGAAAAACTGTTTTTT
>medium-sized|TRBJ2-3|TRBD2|TRBV7-8
CASSQRLAGSTDTQYF
TGTGCCAGCAGCCAAAGACTAGCGGGAAGCACAGATACGCAGTATTTT
>many|TRBJ2-7|NA|TRBV29-1
CSVLLPGSNYEQYF
TGCAGCGTTCTCCTTCCAGGGTCCAACTACGAGCAGTACTTC
>NA|TRBJ2-1|NA|TRBV15
CATGIVRFNEQFF
TGTGCCACCGGCATCGTTAGATTTAATGAGCAGTTCTTC
>NA|TRBJ1-1|NA|TRBV20-1
CRGRMNTEAFF
TGCAGGGGACGGATGAACACTGAAGCTTTCTTT
>NA|TRBJ2-7|NA|TRBV5-1
CASSLFPGPREQYF
TGCGCCAGCAGCTTATTTCCGGGACCTCGGGAGCAGTACTTC
>many|TRBJ2-3|TRBD2|TRBV5-1
CASSWGLALKTDTQYF
TGCGCCAGCAGCTGGGGACTAGCGTTAAAAACAGATACGCAGTATTTT
>NA|TRBJ1-1|NA|TRBV18
CASSPSRAYRTEAFF
TGTGCCAGCTCACCATCCCGGGCCTATAGGACTGAAGCTTTCTTT
>many|TRBJ1-5|TRBD1|TRBV6-5
CASSQGGDSNQPQHF
TGTGCCAGCAGCCAGGGGGGAGATAGCAATCAGCCCCAGCATTTT
>medium-sized|TRBJ2-1|NA|TRBV4-2
CASSQDGGNEQFF
TGTGCCAGCAGCCAAGACGGGGGCAATGAGCAGTTCTTC
>medium-sized|TRBJ1-1|NA|TRBV5-1
CASSRLQGNTEAFF
TGCGCCAGCAGCCGCCTACAGGGGAACACTGAAGCTTTCTTT
>few|TRBJ2-3|NA|TRBV7-2
CASSLGGAGSTDTQYF
TGTGCCAGCAGCTTAGGTGGGGCCGGGAGCACAGATACGCAGTATTTT
>NA|TRBJ2-3|NA|TRBV5-1
CASSLDVGTDTQYF
TGCGCCAGCAGCTTGGACGTAGGAACAGATACGCAGTATTTT
>NA|TRBJ1-1|TRBD1|TRBV5-4
CASSIRQGAAVTEAFF
TGTGCCAGCAGCATTAGACAGGGGGCGGCGGTCACTGAAGCTTTCTTT
>medium-sized|TRBJ2-1|NA|TRBV7-6
CASSLPGPGEQFF
TGTGCCAGCAGCTTACCCGGGCCAGGAGAGCAGTTCTTC
>few|TRBJ2-3|NA|TRBV10-3
CAISTGRSSGDTQYF
TGTGCCATCAGCACGGGACGGAGTTCCGGAGATACGCAGTATTTT
>NA|TRBJ2-1|TRBD2|TRBV6-5
CASSYSLGLAGDEQFF
TGTGCCAGCAGTTACTCCCTGGGACTAGCGGGAGATGAGCAGTTCTTC
>NA|TRBJ1-6|NA|TRBV20-1
CSARAEGSSYNSPLHF
TGCAGTGCTAGGGCGGAAGGGAGCTCCTATAATTCACCCCTCCACTTT
>few|TRBJ1-3|NA|TRBV20-1
CSASRSWSWDTIYF
TGCAGTGCTAGTCGCAGCTGGTCTTGGGACACCATATATTTT
>NA|TRBJ2-1|NA|TRBV6-2/TRBV6-3
CASNTSPSYNEQFF
TGTGCCAGCAACACTAGCCCCTCCTACAATGAGCAGTTCTTC
>NA|TRBJ2-2|NA|TRBV27
CASSPGSGELFF
TGTGCCAGCAGTCCCGGGTCCGGGGAGCTGTTTTTT
>NA|TRBJ1-1|NA|TRBV7-9
CASSSVGMNTEAFF
TGTGCCAGCAGTTCCGTGGGCATGAACACTGAAGCTTTCTTT
>medium-sized|TRBJ2-1|TRBD2|TRBV12-3/TRBV12-4
CASSPIAGVSYEQFF
TGTGCCAGCAGTCCCATAGCGGGAGTTAGTTATGAGCAGTTCTTC
>NA|TRBJ2-2|NA|TRBV20-1
CSSRISNTGELFF
TGCAGTTCCCGTATTTCGAACACCGGGGAGCTGTTTTTT
>few|TRBJ2-7|NA|TRBV21-1
CASSPWTSGIDEQYF
TGTGCCAGCAGCCCTTGGACTAGCGGGATCGACGAGCAGTACTTC
>NA|TRBJ1-1|NA|TRBV12-3/TRBV12-4
CASNRGTTEAFF
TGTGCCAGCAACCGCGGCACCACAGAAGCTTTCTTT